This TCR beta chain was captured in a study of T cells in Graves' hyperthyroidism and ophthalmopathy. Amplified TCR beta CDR3 regions derived from RNA transcripts. The HTBI set primed first-round TCR CDR3 RT-PCR. TCRdb passed the multiplex PCR reads through MiXCR, listing each CDR3 protein once. Of 400,000 to 600,000 distinct CDR3 sequences in the sample, 15% to 20% were seen once. Study-wide findings and caveats: Separating ophthalmopathy from stable hyperthyroidism was achieved by a 13 V-J model.

CDR3 length: 13 amino acids. The germline CDR1 and CDR2 sequences are SGHAT and FQNNGV. V lost 6 bases to trimming and J lost 6 bases, with 13 bases between them. This clonotype was seen at least ten times. Its antigen is undetermined. Diagnoses were established using clinical symptoms, serum thyroxine and TRAb, thyroid ultrasound and orbital computed tomography. The chain uses TRBV11-2 and TRBJ2-3; D perhaps matches TRBD1 (5 bases). Specimen: blood. The TCR sequence derives from a woman aged 25 to 39 with Graves' ophthalmopathy. CDR3 sequence (DNA): TGTGCCAGCAGATCGCAGGGCTCGGATACGCAGTATTTT. It specifies CASRSQGSDTQYF. The variable domain in full, completed from reference TRBV11-2 and TRBJ2-3, reads EAGVAQSPRYKIIEKRQSVAFWCNPISGHATLYWYQQILGQGPKLLIQFQNNGVVDDSQLPKDRFSAERLKGVDSTLKIQPAKLEDSAVYLCASRSQGSDTQYFGPGTRLTVL.